Described below is a single T cell receptor beta chain sequence and its context. Profiling relied on immunoSEQ multiplex PCR, and the TCRdb table lists in-frame clones only, not all of them. The profile covers around 50,000 clones, with 95% to 97% appearing a single time and roughly 0.36% taken by the ten largest. The data were obtained in a study of technical replicates of blood from a few donors. The V gene lost 1 base and the J gene lost 3 bases, with 10 bases spanning the gap. This CDR3 has 14 amino acids. Germline V gene data show CDR1 as SGHVS and CDR2 as FQNEAQ. The clonotype was recovered from a human donor in good health. The chain uses TRBV7-8 and TRBJ2-7, with D maybe TRBD1 (6 bases). Material for sequencing was T cells isolated from PBMCs. CDR3 nucleotide sequence: TGTGCCAGCAGCTTAGTTCAGGGGTACTACGAGCAGTACTTC. As protein: CASSLVQGYYEQYF.